This TCR beta chain was identified during a study of T cell repertoires in cytomegalovirus infection. About the study: CMV epitopes, recently identified HLA-C-restricted and well-studied HLA-B-restricted, were used. Indications came from public TCR beta signatures; they pointed to CMV infection and to a matching HLA type.

Per germline, CDR1 MNHEY and CDR2 SVGEGT. Trimming shortened V by 2 bases and J by 6 bases, and 23 bases separated the two germline ends. CDR3 length: 17 amino acids. This clonotype occurred a few times. Its antigen remains unknown. Each CDR3 protein gets one entry after TCRdb re-called the reads with MiXCR. This sample has roughly 170,000 distinct CDR3 sequences; about 22% occur once, and the top ten carry 25%. Points from the study as a whole: It was HLA-C-restricted CMV-specific TCR beta clonotypes that dominated the response ex vivo. Cumulative frequency (of public TCR beta family members) identified carriers of CMV plus the relevant HLA.

The clonotype was recovered from a human donor in good health (CMV status not recorded). Some clones in this sample may be carry-over from other donors' samples. V usage is TRBV6-2 or TRBV6-3 and J usage is TRBJ2-7; D is ambiguous. The material was CD8+ T cells from cultured PBMCs, obtained from culture after CMV antigen stimulation. The DNA for the CDR3 is TGTGCCAGCAGTTACCAGGTCAGACTTTCTGAAGATTGCGAGCAGTACTTC. Its translation is CASSYQVRLSEDCEQYF.